A selection of T cell receptor beta chains follows, all from one sample in a study of shared clonotypes between healthy human individuals. Profiled with immunoSEQ multiplex PCR; TCRdb holds only in-frame clones, not every one. The sample records some 690,000 clones, around 91% being singletons. The specimen sequenced was memory CD8+ T cells from PBMCs. The receptor source for this set is a young man in good health. Some clones in this sample may be carry-over from other donors' samples. Both conserved end residues are part of each CDR3. A D gene is named only where the DNA matches it firmly. Where a row states a size, it is once, few, many or the class of an expanded clone; other rows omit it.

>NA|TRBV7-8|TRBD2|TRBJ2-3
CASSNLLAGYDTQYF
TGTGCCAGCAGTAATTTACTAGCGGGGTATGATACGCAGTATTTT
>once|TRBV6-5|TRBD1|TRBJ2-7
CASSYETGGYEQYF
TGTGCCAGCAGTTACGAGACAGGGGGCTACGAGCAGTACTTC
>NA|TRBV13|NA|TRBJ2-5
CASSRGFQETQYF
TGTGCCAGCAGCCGGGGTTTCCAAGAGACCCAGTACTTC
>NA|TRBV7-8|TRBD1|TRBJ1-1
CASSYQGARTEAFF
TGTGCCAGCAGCTATCAGGGGGCCAGGACTGAAGCTTTCTTT
>NA|TRBV9|TRBD2|TRBJ2-2
CASREREVNTGELFF
TGTGCCAGCAGAGAGCGGGAGGTGAATACCGGGGAGCTGTTTTTT
>NA|TRBV27|NA|TRBJ2-7
CASRAGDYEQYF
TGTGCCAGCAGGGCCGGGGACTACGAGCAGTACTTC
>NA|TRBV27|TRBD2|TRBJ2-1
CASSPIAGVGNEQFF
TGTGCCAGCAGTCCCATAGCGGGAGTCGGCAATGAGCAGTTCTTC
>NA|TRBV7-9|TRBD2|TRBJ2-6
CASPPGGAGANVLTF
TGTGCCAGCCCGCCCGGGGGGGCTGGGGCCAACGTCCTGACTTTC
>NA|TRBV27|NA|TRBJ2-1
CASKSGYNEQFF
TGTGCCAGCAAGTCAGGGTACAATGAGCAGTTCTTC
>NA|TRBV14|TRBD2|TRBJ2-1
CASSNAGGYNEQFF
TGTGCCAGCAGCAACGCGGGAGGCTACAATGAGCAGTTCTTC
>NA|TRBV19|NA|TRBJ1-1
CASNPGRLNTEAFF
TGTGCCAGTAACCCGGGACGCCTGAACACTGAAGCTTTCTTT
>NA|TRBV7-3|NA|TRBJ2-7
CASSLGGHASYEQYF
TGTGCCAGCAGCTTAGGAGGTCACGCGTCTTACGAGCAGTACTTC
>NA|TRBV28|NA|TRBJ2-2
CASSFIGTGELFF
TGTGCCAGCAGTTTTATCGGCACCGGGGAGCTGTTTTTT
>NA|TRBV5-4|NA|TRBJ1-1
CASSLAGTMNTEAFF
TGTGCCAGCAGCCTAGCCGGGACAATGAACACTGAAGCTTTCTTT
>NA|TRBV28|NA|TRBJ1-5
CASSLLVDLVNQPQHF
TGTGCCAGCAGTTTATTGGTGGACTTAGTCAATCAGCCCCAGCATTTT
>NA|TRBV7-8|TRBD1|TRBJ2-2
CASSLADRLPGGELFF
TGTGCCAGCAGCTTAGCGGACAGGCTCCCGGGCGGGGAGCTGTTTTTT
>NA|TRBV19|NA|TRBJ1-1
CASSIGHTEAFF
TGTGCCAGTAGTATTGGGCACACTGAAGCTTTCTTT
>NA|TRBV11-2|TRBD1|TRBJ2-5
CASSVGTGAVETQYF
TGTGCCAGCAGCGTCGGGACAGGGGCTGTGGAGACCCAGTACTTC
>NA|TRBV7-9|NA|TRBJ2-5
CASSLGGFGWETQYF
TGTGCCAGCAGCTTAGGGGGCTTTGGTTGGGAGACCCAGTACTTC
>NA|TRBV4-1|NA|TRBJ2-5
CASSPLLGETQYF
TGCGCCAGCAGCCCCCTATTAGGAGAGACCCAGTACTTC
>NA|TRBV6-5|NA|TRBJ2-5
CASSYGFRLAGETQYF
TGTGCCAGCAGTTACGGTTTCCGGCTCGCAGGGGAGACCCAGTACTTC
>NA|TRBV25-1|NA|TRBJ2-7
CASSAPGRKDYEQYF
TGTGCCAGCAGTGCCCCAGGTCGGAAAGACTACGAGCAGTACTTC
>NA|TRBV27|TRBD1|TRBJ1-2
CASRPGQGHGYTF
TGTGCCAGCAGGCCGGGACAGGGCCATGGCTACACCTTC
>NA|TRBV27|NA|TRBJ1-2
CASSLNKGFNYGYTF
TGTGCCAGCAGTTTAAACAAGGGCTTTAACTATGGCTACACCTTC
>NA|TRBV7-9|NA|TRBJ2-1
CASSLDRSNEQFF
TGTGCCAGCAGCTTAGACAGGAGCAATGAGCAGTTCTTC
>NA|TRBV5-6|TRBD2|TRBJ2-7
CASSSPGTTSSYEQYF
TGTGCCAGCAGCTCCCCGGGGACTACGAGCTCCTACGAGCAGTACTTC
>NA|TRBV5-6|NA|TRBJ2-1
CASSPRRGTNNEQFF
TGTGCCAGCAGCCCCAGAAGGGGGACGAACAATGAGCAGTTCTTC